A single TCR beta chain is shown here with its context. Its antigen is still unknown. One entry per CDR3 protein, called by TCRdb with MiXCR from the reads. The data contain some 940,000 distinct CDR3 sequences, around 30% of them singletons. These data belong to a study of T cell repertoires in cytomegalovirus infection. Study context: Recently described HLA-C-restricted plus well-studied HLA-B-restricted CMV epitopes were used.

Study findings and constraints: Clonotypes of TCR beta that were HLA-C-restricted and CMV-specific dominated the ex vivo response.

The CDR3 runs 12 residues. CDR1 and CDR2 (germline): SGHDT, YYEEEE. V shed 4 bases and J 8 bases; nucleotides not matched to a gene: 5. The chain has TRBV5-6 and TRBJ1-1, with 7 bases aligning to TRBD1. The source is a human donor in good health (CMV status not recorded). Some clones in this sample may be carry-over from other donors' samples. The sample was cultured CD8+ T cells from PBMCs, taken from culture after CMV antigen stimulation. The CDR3 region is CASSDPGQEAFF. CDR3 in DNA: TGTGCCAGCAGCGATCCGGGACAGGAAGCTTTCTTT.